What follows are 19 T cell receptor beta chains derived from one specimen sequenced in a study of blood T cell repertoires in COVID-19. Sequencing used immunoSEQ multiplex PCR; TCRdb keeps in-frame clones, though not all of them. Among approximately 500,000 clones listed, approximately 91% were seen once. The sequencing sample was made of peripheral blood. The receptors shown here come from a woman aged 50 to 60 with COVID-19, enrolled during active disease.

The J gene is TRBJ1-6, the V gene TRBV10-3; no firm D call. The CDR3 extends over 13 amino acids. The germline V and J ends were trimmed by 3 bases and 11 bases, with 11 bases remaining between them. Germline V gives CDR1 ENHRY, CDR2 SYGVKD. In DNA form, the CDR3 reads TGTGCCATCAGTGATGGAGGTCAGGCACCCCTCCACTTT. This gives the protein CAISDGGQAPLHF.

The genes are TRBV24-1 and TRBJ2-3; TRBD2 agrees at 10 bases. Germline CDR1 and CDR2: KGHDR and SFDVKD. The trim removed 3 bases at V and 2 bases at J, leaving 13 bases unmatched. The CDR3 is made up of 19 amino acids. The CDR3 reads CATSDPSPSGGKNTDTQYF. The CDR3, as DNA: TGTGCCACCAGTGATCCTTCCCCTAGCGGGGGCAAAAACACAGATACGCAGTATTTT.

DNA of the CDR3: TGCGCCAGCAGCTTGGTCGGGGGAGATCAGCCCCAGCATTTT. It is translated as CASSLVGGDQPQHF. V gene TRBV5-1 combines with J gene TRBJ1-5; weak D call: TRBD1 (5 bases). The germline V gene encodes CDR1 SGHRS and CDR2 YFSETQ. With 0 bases removed from V and 5 bases from J, the gap between germline ends came to 9 bases. This CDR3 contains 14 residues. The full variable domain, in which reference TRBV5-1 and TRBJ1-5 provide the parts outside the CDR3, is KAGVTQTPRYLIKTRGQQVTLSCSPISGHRSVSWYQQTPGQGLQFLFEYFSETQRNKGNFPGRFSGRQFSNSRSEMNVSTLELGDSALYLCASSLVGGDQPQHFGDGTRLSIL.

The chain uses TRBV9 and TRBJ2-3; D uncertain. Germline V gene sequence: CDR1 SGDLS, CDR2 YYNGEE. Deletions cut 5 bases from V and 1 base from J, with 17 bases between. This CDR3 is 16 amino acids long. CDR3 loop: CASSLKDRQGTDTQYF. The CDR3 bases are TGTGCCAGCAGTTTAAAAGACCGTCAGGGCACAGATACGCAGTATTTT.

The rearrangement joins TRBV4-2 to TRBJ2-1; 7 bases match TRBD2. Germline CDR1 and CDR2: LGHNA and YNFKEQ. CDR3 size: 19 residues. V shed 4 bases and J 0 bases; nucleotides not matched to a gene: 15. CDR3 DNA sequence: TGTGCCAGCAGCCCCTCGAGCGGGAACCGGCCCAGCTCCTACAATGAGCAGTTCTTC. Translating gives CASSPSSGNRPSSYNEQFF.

The V and J genes are TRBV9 and TRBJ1-3, with D perhaps TRBD1 (6 bases). There are 15 residues in the CDR3. Germline V gene sequence: CDR1 SGDLS, CDR2 YYNGEE. V shed 0 bases and J shed 2 bases, with 9 bases lying between them. The CDR3 nucleotides are TGTGCCAGCAGCGTAGGCGGACAGACTGGAAACACCATATATTTT. This codes for CASSVGGQTGNTIYF.

The rearrangement joins TRBV7-2 to TRBJ2-5; TRBD1 aligns across 7 bases. V lost 4 bases and J lost 4; bases outside the gene matches: 9. Germline V gene data show CDR1 as SGHTA and CDR2 as FQGNSA. The CDR3 consists of 15 residues. The CDR3 loop is CASSSGGISPETQYF. CDR3 bases: TGTGCCAGCAGCTCAGGGGGAATCTCGCCAGAGACCCAGTACTTC.

This chain joins TRBV3-1 (or the pseudogene TRBV3-2) and TRBJ1-2; 9 positions agree with TRBD1. This CDR3 has 15 residues. V lost 4 bases to trimming and J lost 2 bases; unmatched junction nucleotides: 5. Per germline, CDR1 LGHDT and CDR2 YNNKEL (reference sequence). The CDR3 DNA follows: TGTGCCAGCAGCCGCACAGGGGGCGAAAACTATGGCTACACCTTC. Its translation is CASSRTGGENYGYTF.

This chain connects TRBV4-1 to TRBJ1-1; TRBD1 aligns across 8 bases. Germline CDR1 MGHRA, CDR2 YSYEKL. This CDR3 has 16 residues. J gave up 5 bases and V 1 base, and 9 bases lay outside the gene matches. The CDR3 reads CASSQVFGQGGTEAFF. CDR3 coding DNA: TGCGCCAGCAGCCAAGTATTCGGACAGGGAGGAACTGAAGCTTTCTTT.

V is TRBV30 and J is TRBJ1-4, with TRBD1 as a possible D gene (6 bases). Trimming cost V 4 bases and J 7 bases, with 16 bases left between them. Looked up from germline, CDR1 is GTSNPN and CDR2 is SVGIG (reference sequence). This CDR3 is 14 amino acids long. For the CDR3, the DNA is TGTGCCTGGAATAGGGCAGCCAGGGGTGAAAAACTGTTTTTT. It translates to CAWNRAARGEKLFF.

The V gene is TRBV5-6, the J gene TRBJ2-7; D perhaps matches TRBD1 (5 bases). Germline CDR1 is SGHDT and CDR2 is YYEEEE. The ends were cut back, 1 base at V and 3 bases at J, with 11 bases in the middle. This CDR3 has 14 residues. The CDR3 sequence: CASSLQGSVYEQYF. DNA of the CDR3: TGTGCCAGCAGCTTGCAGGGATCGGTCTACGAGCAGTACTTC.

This clone was counted once. This rearrangement joins TRBV3-1 (or the pseudogene TRBV3-2) to TRBJ1-2; D gene ambiguous. The CDR3 has 14 residues. The V end lost 1 base, the J end lost 3 bases, and 9 bases lay between the germline ends. The germline V gene encodes CDR1 LGHDT and CDR2 YNNKEL (reference sequence). The CDR3 DNA sequence: TGTGCCAGCAGCCAAGGCGGAGCTGACTATGGCTACACCTTC. Translating gives CASSQGGADYGYTF.

This chain connects TRBV14 to TRBJ1-1; TRBD1 matches at 7 bases. The CDR3 is made up of 14 amino acids. Germline assignment: CDR1 SGHDN and CDR2 FVKESK. J gave up 4 bases and V 4 bases, and 6 bases lay outside the gene matches. As DNA, the CDR3 is TGTGCCAGCAGCCTATTAACAGGGGTCACTGAAGCTTTCTTT. The encoded protein is CASSLLTGVTEAFF.

The rearrangement links TRBV5-4 to TRBJ2-2, with 11 bases that match TRBD1. Germline CDR1 is SGHNT and CDR2 is YYREEE (reference sequence). V was clipped by 3 bases and J by 6 bases; unmatched bases: 10. The CDR3 covers 17 residues. The CDR3 DNA sequence: TGTGCCAGCAGCTCGGCCTCCGGGACAGGGGGACCCGGGGAGCTGTTTTTT. Translating it yields CASSSASGTGGPGELFF. Combining the CDR3 with reference TRBV5-4 and TRBJ2-2 gives the whole variable domain ETGVTQSPTHLIKTRGQQVTLRCSSQSGHNTVSWYQQALGQGPQFIFQYYREEENGRGNFPPRFSGLQFPNYSSELNVNALELDDSALYLCASSSASGTGGPGELFFGEGSRLTVL.

CDR3 bases: TGTGCCAGCACTACCTCAATGGGCAATCAGCCCCAGCATTTT. Encoded protein: CASTTSMGNQPQHF. This chain uses TRBV27 with TRBJ1-5, with no clear D. The CDR3 totals 14 residues. From germline, CDR1 is MNHEY and CDR2 SMNVEV (reference sequence). The ends were cut back, 7 bases at V and 2 bases at J, with 12 bases in the middle.

The chain links TRBV9 to TRBJ1-1; D gene unclear. V lost 3 bases and J 1 base, leaving 19 bases between the germline ends. The CDR3 runs 17 residues. CDR1 is SGDLS, CDR2 YYNGEE, per germline. The CDR3 is CASSGGLLDTRNTEAFF. The CDR3 DNA reads as TGTGCCAGCAGCGGAGGGCTCCTTGATACACGGAACACTGAAGCTTTCTTT.

The chain joins TRBV7-9 to TRBJ1-6; D not resolved. Germline-derived CDR1 and CDR2 are SEHNR and FQNEAQ (reference sequence). Trimming shortened V by 4 bases and J by 3 bases, and 10 bases separated the two germline ends. This CDR3 spans 15 amino acids. CDR3 DNA sequence: TGTGCCAGCAGCTCCCCGGGAAGCTATAATTCACCCCTCCACTTT. It specifies CASSSPGSYNSPLHF.

The V gene is TRBV6-9, the J gene TRBJ2-7, with D hard to call. V was cut by 2 bases and J by 2 bases, with 10 bases left in between. The CDR3 consists of 14 residues. CDR1 and CDR2 (germline): MNHGY, SVAAGI. The CDR3 here is CASSYLRLPYEQYF. The CDR3, as DNA: TGTGCCAGCAGTTATCTTCGTCTACCCTACGAGCAGTACTTC.

The chain is built from TRBV11-2 and TRBJ1-1; unclear D gene. The CDR3 spans 15 residues. The germline V gene encodes CDR1 SGHAT and CDR2 FQNNGV. V lost 3 bases and J 1 base, leaving 12 bases between the germline ends. CDR3 in amino acids: CASSFNGRENTEAFF. The DNA of the CDR3 is TGTGCCAGCAGCTTTAACGGGAGGGAGAACACTGAAGCTTTCTTT.